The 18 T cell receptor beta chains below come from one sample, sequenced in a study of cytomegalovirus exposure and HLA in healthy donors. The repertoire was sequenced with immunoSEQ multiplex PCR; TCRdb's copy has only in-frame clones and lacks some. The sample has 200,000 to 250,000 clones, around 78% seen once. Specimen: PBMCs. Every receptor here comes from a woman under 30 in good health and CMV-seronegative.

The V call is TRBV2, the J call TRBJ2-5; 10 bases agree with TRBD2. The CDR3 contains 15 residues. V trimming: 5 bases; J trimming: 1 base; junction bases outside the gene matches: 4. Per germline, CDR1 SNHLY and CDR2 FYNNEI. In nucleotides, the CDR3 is TGTGCCAGCAGTCTTCTAGCGGGAGCCCAAGAGACCCAGTACTTC. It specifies CASSLLAGAQETQYF. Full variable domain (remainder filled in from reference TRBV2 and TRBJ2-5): EPEVTQTPSHQVTQMGQEVILRCVPISNHLYFYWYRQILGQKVEFLVSFYNNEISEKSEIFDDQFSVERPDGSNFTLKIRSTKLEDSAMYFCASSLLAGAQETQYFGPGTRLLVL.

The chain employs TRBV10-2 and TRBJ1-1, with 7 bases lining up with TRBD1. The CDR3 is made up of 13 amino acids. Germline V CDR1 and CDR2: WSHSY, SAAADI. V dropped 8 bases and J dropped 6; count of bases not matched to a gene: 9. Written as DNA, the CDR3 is TGCGCCAGCGGTCGGAACAGGGGTCCTGAAGCTTTCTTT. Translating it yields CASGRNRGPEAFF.

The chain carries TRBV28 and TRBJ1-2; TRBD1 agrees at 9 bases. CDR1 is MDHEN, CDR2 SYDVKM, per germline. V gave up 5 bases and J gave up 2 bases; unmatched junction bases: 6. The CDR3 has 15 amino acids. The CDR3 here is CASSPDGTGNYGYTF. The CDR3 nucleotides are TGTGCCAGCAGTCCCGACGGGACAGGGAACTATGGCTACACCTTC.

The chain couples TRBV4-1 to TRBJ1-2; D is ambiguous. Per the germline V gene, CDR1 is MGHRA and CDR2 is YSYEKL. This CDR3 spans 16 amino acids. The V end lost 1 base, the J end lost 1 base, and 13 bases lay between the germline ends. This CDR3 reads CASSQVATVNNYGYTF. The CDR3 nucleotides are TGCGCCAGCAGCCAAGTGGCGACGGTGAATAACTATGGCTACACCTTC.

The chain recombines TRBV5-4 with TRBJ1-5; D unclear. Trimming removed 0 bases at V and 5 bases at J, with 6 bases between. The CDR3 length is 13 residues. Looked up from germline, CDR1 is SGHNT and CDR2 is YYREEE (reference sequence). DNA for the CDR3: TGTGCCAGCAGCTTGGAAGACTATCAGCCCCAGCATTTT. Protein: CASSLEDYQPQHF.

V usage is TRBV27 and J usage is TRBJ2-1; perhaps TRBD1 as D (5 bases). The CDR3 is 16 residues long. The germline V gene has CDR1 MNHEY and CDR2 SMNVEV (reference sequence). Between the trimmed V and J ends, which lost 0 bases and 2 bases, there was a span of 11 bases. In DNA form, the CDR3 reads TGTGCCAGCAGTTTATCCTCAGTGGGGCCCTACAATGAGCAGTTCTTC. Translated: CASSLSSVGPYNEQFF.

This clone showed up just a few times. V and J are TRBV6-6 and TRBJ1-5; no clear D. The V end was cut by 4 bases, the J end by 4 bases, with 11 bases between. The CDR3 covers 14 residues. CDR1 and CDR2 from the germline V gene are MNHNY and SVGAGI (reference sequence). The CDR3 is CASSSDGLNQPQHF. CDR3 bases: TGTGCCAGCAGTTCGGACGGGTTGAATCAGCCCCAGCATTTT.

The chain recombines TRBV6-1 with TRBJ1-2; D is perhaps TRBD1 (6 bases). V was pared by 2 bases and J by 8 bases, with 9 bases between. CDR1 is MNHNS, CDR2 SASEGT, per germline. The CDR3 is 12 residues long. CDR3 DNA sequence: TGTGCCAGCAGTGAATGGGGGGGCGGCTACACCTTC. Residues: CASSEWGGGYTF.

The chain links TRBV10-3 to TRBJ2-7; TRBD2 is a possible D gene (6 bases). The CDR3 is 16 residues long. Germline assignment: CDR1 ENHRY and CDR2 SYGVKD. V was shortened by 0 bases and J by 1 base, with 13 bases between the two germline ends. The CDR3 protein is CAISESSPGGSYEQYF. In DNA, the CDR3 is TGTGCCATCAGTGAGTCGTCACCTGGGGGGTCCTACGAGCAGTACTTC.

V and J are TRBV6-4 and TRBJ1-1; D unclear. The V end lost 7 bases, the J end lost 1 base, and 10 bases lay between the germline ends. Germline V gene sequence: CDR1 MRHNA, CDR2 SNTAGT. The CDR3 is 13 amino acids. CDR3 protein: CASKHAKNTEAFF. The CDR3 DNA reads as TGTGCCAGCAAACACGCAAAGAACACTGAAGCTTTCTTT.

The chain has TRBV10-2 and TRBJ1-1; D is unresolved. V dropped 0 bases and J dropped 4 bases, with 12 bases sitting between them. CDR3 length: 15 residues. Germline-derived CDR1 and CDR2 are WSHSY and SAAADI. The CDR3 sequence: CASSESRGAGTEAFF. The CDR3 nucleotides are TGCGCCAGCAGTGAGTCAAGAGGTGCTGGCACTGAAGCTTTCTTT.

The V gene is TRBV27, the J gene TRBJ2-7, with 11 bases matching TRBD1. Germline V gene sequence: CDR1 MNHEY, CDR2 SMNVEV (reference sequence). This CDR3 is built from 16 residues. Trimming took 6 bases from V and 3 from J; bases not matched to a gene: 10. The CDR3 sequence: CASRHRVGTGGYEQYF. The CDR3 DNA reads TGTGCCAGCAGGCATCGGGTGGGGACAGGGGGCTACGAGCAGTACTTC.

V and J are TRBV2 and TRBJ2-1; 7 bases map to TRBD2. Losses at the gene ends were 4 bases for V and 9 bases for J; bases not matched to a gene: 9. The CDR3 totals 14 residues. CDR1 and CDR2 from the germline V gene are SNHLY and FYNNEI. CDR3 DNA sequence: TGTGCCAGCAGTGTACGGGAGGCTCCTTCTGAGCAGTTCTTC. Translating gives CASSVREAPSEQFF.

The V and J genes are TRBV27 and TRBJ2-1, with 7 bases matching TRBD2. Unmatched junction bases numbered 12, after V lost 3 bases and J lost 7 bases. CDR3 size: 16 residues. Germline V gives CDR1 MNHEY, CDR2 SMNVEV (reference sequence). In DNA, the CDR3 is TGTGCCAGCAGTTTTGCGGGAGCCATCCTAGGGAATGAGCAGTTCTTC. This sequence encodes CASSFAGAILGNEQFF.

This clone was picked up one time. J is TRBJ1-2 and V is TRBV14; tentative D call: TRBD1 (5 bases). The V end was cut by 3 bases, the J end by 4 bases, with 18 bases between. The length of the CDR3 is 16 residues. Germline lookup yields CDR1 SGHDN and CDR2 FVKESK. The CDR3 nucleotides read TGTGCCAGCAGCCAGAGGGTAGGGCGGGACTCCTATGGCTACACCTTC. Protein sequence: CASSQRVGRDSYGYTF.

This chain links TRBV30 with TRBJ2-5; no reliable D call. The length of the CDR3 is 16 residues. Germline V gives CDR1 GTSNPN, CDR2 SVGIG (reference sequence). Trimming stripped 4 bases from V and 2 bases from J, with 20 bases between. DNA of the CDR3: TGTGCCTGGACGCCCTGGGCAACCTCTCTACAAGAGACCCAGTACTTC. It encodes CAWTPWATSLQETQYF.

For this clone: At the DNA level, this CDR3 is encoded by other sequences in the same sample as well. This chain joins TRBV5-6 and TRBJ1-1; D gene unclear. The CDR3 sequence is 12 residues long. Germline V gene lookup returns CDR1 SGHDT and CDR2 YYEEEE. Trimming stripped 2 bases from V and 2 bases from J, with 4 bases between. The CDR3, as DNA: TGTGCCAGCAGCTTCCCAAACACTGAAGCTTTCTTT. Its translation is CASSFPNTEAFF.

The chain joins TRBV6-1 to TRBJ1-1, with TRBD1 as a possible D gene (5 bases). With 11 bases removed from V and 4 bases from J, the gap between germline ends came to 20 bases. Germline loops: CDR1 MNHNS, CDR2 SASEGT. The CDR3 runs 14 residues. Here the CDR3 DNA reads TGTGCCGCCAGCTCTGCAGGGATTGGCACTGAAGCTTTCTTT. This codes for CAASSAGIGTEAFF.